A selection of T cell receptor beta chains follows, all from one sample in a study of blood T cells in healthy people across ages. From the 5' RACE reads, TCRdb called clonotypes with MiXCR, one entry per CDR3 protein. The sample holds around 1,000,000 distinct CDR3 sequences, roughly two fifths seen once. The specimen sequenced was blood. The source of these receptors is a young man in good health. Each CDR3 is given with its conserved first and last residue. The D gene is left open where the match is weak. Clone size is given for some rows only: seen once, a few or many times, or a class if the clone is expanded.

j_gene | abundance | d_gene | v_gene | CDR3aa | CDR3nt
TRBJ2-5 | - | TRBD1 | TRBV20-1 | CSARADRGPYQETQYF | TGCAGTGCTAGAGCTGACAGGGGACCGTACCAAGAGACCCAGTACTTC
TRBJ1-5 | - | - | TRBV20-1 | CSARGATDSNQPQHF | TGCAGTGCTAGAGGCGCGACAGATAGCAATCAGCCCCAGCATTTT
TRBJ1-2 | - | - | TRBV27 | CASSFVEGGGYGYTF | TGTGCCAGCAGTTTTGTCGAGGGGGGAGGCTATGGCTACACCTTC
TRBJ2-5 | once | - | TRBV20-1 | CSAKQGGETQYF | TGCAGTGCTAAACAGGGTGGAGAGACCCAGTACTTC
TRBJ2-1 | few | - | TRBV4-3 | CASSHPTGGGPYNEQFF | TGCGCCAGCAGCCACCCAACGGGGGGCGGCCCCTACAATGAGCAGTTCTTC
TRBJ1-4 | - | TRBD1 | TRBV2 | CASNTQGRNEKLFF | TGTGCCAGCAATACACAGGGGAGAAATGAAAAACTGTTTTTT
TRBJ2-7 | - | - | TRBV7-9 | CASTGDNYEQYF | TGTGCCAGCACCGGGGATAACTACGAGCAGTACTTC
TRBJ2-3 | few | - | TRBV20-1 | CSARNRPPSASGDTQYF | TGCAGTGCTAGAAACCGCCCCCCTAGCGCCTCAGGGGATACGCAGTATTTT
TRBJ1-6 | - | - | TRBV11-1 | CASSVNRDSPLHF | TGTGCCAGCAGCGTTAACAGAGATTCACCCCTCCACTTT
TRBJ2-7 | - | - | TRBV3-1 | CASSQNRANEQYF | TGTGCCAGCAGCCAGAACAGGGCCAACGAGCAGTACTTC
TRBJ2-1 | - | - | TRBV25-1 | CASSDRLQETQFF | TGTGCCAGCAGTGACAGATTGCAAGAGACCCAGTTCTTC
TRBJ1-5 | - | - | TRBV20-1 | CSARSVGNQPQHF | TGCAGTGCTAGATCGGTAGGCAATCAGCCCCAGCATTTT
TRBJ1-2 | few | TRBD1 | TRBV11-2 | CASSLGTGGHYGYTF | TGTGCCAGCAGCTTAGGGACAGGGGGTCACTATGGCTACACCTTC
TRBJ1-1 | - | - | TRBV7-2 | CASSDWEKGWATEAFF | TGTGCCAGCAGCGATTGGGAGAAGGGTTGGGCGACTGAAGCTTTCTTT
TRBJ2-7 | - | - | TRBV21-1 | CASSRWGQINYEQYF | TGTGCCAGCAGCAGGTGGGGACAGATAAACTACGAGCAGTACTTC
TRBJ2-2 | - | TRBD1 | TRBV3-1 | CATRDRGVTGELFF | TGTGCCACCCGGGACAGGGGCGTAACCGGGGAGCTGTTTTTT
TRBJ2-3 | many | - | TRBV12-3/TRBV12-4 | CASSFGDTDTQYF | TGTGCCAGCAGTTTTGGGGATACAGATACGCAGTATTTT
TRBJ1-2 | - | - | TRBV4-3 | CASSQDLARRNYGYIF | TGCGCCAGCAGCCAAGATTTGGCCAGGCGAAACTATGGCTACATCTTC
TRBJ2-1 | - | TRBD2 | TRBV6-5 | CASSYQGRGDNEQFF | TGTGCCAGCAGTTATCAGGGGCGGGGGGACAATGAGCAGTTCTTC
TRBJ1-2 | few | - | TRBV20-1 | CSAREGTLVAYGYTF | TGCAGTGCTAGAGAGGGGACTTTGGTTGCATATGGCTACACCTTC
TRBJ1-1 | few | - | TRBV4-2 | CASSQEGSQGGTEAFF | TGTGCCAGCAGCCAAGAAGGATCCCAGGGAGGCACTGAAGCTTTCTTT
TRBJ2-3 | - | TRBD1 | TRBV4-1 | CASKFRQGSTDTQYF | TGCGCCAGCAAGTTTAGACAGGGGTCCACAGATACGCAGTATTTT
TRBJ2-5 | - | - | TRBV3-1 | CASSQVRQERQETQYF | TGTGCCAGCAGCCAAGTTCGCCAGGAAAGACAAGAGACCCAGTACTTC
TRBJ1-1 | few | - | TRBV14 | CASSQDRWRGDTEAFF | TGTGCCAGCAGCCAAGATCGGTGGCGGGGAGACACTGAAGCTTTCTTT
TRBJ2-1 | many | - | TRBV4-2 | CASSLEGDNEQFF | TGTGCCAGCAGCTTAGAGGGAGACAATGAGCAGTTCTTC
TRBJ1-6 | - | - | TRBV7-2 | CASSFRGLSYNSPPHF | TGTGCCAGCAGCTTCAGGGGTCTCTCCTATAATTCACCCCCCCACTTT
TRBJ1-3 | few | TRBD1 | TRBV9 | CASSVGQGSGNTIYF | TGTGCCAGCAGCGTAGGACAGGGGAGTGGAAACACCATATATTTT
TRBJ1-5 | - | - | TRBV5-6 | CASNMGGGRDQPQHF | TGTGCCAGCAACATGGGAGGAGGAAGGGATCAGCCCCAGCATTTT
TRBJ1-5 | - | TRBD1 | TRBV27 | CASSSIPGGALGQPQHF | TGTGCCAGCAGCTCTATCCCAGGGGGCGCATTGGGTCAGCCCCAGCATTTT
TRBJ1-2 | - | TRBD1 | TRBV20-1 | CSALDRDQQDDYTF | TGCAGTGCTCTGGACAGGGATCAGCAGGATGACTACACCTTC
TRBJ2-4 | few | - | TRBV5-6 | CASMGMLAKNIQYF | TGTGCCAGCATGGGGATGCTAGCCAAAAACATTCAGTACTTC
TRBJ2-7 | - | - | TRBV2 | CASSEPGILYEQYF | TGTGCCAGCAGTGAGCCAGGGATCCTCTACGAGCAGTACTTC
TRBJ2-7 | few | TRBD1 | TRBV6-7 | CASSYSKVSDRGYEQYF | TGTGCCAGCAGTTACTCCAAAGTCAGCGACAGGGGCTACGAGCAGTACTTC
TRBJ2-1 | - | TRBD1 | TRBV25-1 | CASSEYGQGNHEQFF | TGTGCCAGCAGTGAATATGGACAGGGCAATCATGAGCAGTTCTTC
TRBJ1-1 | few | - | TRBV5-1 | CASSLGQGIKEGEAFF | TGCGCCAGCAGCTTGGGGCAGGGGATTAAGGAGGGGGAAGCTTTCTTT
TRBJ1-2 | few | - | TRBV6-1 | CASSEKTPWGYGYTF | TGTGCCAGCAGTGAGAAGACACCCTGGGGCTATGGCTACACCTTC
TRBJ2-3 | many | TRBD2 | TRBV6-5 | CASSKGLATDTQYF | TGTGCCAGCAGCAAGGGACTAGCGACAGATACGCAGTATTTT
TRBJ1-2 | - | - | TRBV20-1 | CSARPDLKDYGYTF | TGCAGTGCTCGCCCCGACCTTAAGGACTATGGCTACACCTTC
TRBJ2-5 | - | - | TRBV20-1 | CSAYRLGGIPDEQYF | TGCAGTGCTTACCGACTTGGGGGAATCCCAGATGAGCAGTACTTC
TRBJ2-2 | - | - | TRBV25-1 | CASSDVRRNTGELFF | TGTGCCAGCAGTGACGTCCGCAGGAACACCGGGGAGCTGTTTTTT
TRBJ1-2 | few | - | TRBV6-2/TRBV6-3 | CASSPPGVNYGYTF | TGTGCCAGCAGTCCGCCGGGAGTTAACTATGGCTACACCTTC
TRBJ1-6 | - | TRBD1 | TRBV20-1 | CSARGGQHNSPLHF | TGCAGTGCTAGGGGGGGACAGCATAATTCACCCCTCCACTTT
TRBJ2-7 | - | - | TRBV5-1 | CASILAQGIYNEQYF | TGCGCCAGCATCTTGGCACAGGGAATCTACAATGAGCAGTACTTC
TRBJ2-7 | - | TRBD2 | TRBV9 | CASSTVTSGAYNEQYF | TGTGCCAGCAGCACGGTGACTAGCGGGGCCTACAATGAGCAGTACTTC
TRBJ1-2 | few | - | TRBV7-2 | CASSSWANYGYTF | TGTGCCAGCAGCTCGTGGGCTAACTATGGCTACACCTTC
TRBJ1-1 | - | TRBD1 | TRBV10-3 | CAISPTGVSEAFF | TGTGCCATCAGCCCCACAGGGGTATCTGAAGCTTTCTTT
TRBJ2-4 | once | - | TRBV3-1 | CASSQAGGPKNIQYF | TGTGCCAGCAGCCAAGCGGGTGGGCCCAAAAACATTCAGTACTTC
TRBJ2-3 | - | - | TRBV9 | CASSPPRGNITDTQYF | TGTGCCAGCAGCCCCCCCCGCGGTAATATCACAGATACGCAGTATTTT
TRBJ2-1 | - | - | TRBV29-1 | CGVVSRMNNEQFF | TGCGGCGTTGTGTCCAGGATGAACAATGAGCAGTTCTTC
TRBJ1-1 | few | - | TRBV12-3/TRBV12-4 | CASSFEALTEAFF | TGTGCCAGCAGTTTTGAGGCACTGACTGAAGCTTTCTTT
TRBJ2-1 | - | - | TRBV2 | CASSDRAYSSYNEQFF | TGTGCCAGCAGTGATAGAGCGTATAGCTCCTACAATGAGCAGTTCTTC
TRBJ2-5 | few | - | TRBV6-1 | CASSEAGQTQYF | TGTGCCAGCAGTGAAGCTGGGCAGACCCAGTACTTC
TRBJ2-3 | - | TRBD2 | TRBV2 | CASSGLATSTDTQYF | TGTGCCAGCAGCGGACTAGCAACTAGCACAGATACGCAGTATTTT